One and the same sample provided the 2 T cell receptor beta chains below, sequenced in a study of regulatory T cells in long-lasting Graves disease. Arm-PCR of CDR3 regions with iRepertoire HTBI primers generated TCR beta libraries. TCRdb called the multiplex PCR reads again in MiXCR, with one record for every CDR3 protein. Here the sample spans 430,000 or so distinct CDR3 sequences, 21% being singletons. This sample's time point: persistent/refractory GD, antithyroid drugs over 5 years with positive TRAb. PBMCs were the source of the RNA used for TCR sequencing. The sequenced sample was peripheral blood mononuclear cells (PBMCs), obtained when the disease was refractory, from a patient treated with antithyroid drugs. The receptors shown here come from a female donor with Graves disease.

Worth noting for this clonotype: Being one base from a much bigger clone, this may be a read error. The gene calls are TRBV3-1 and TRBJ1-1; D possibly corresponds to TRBD1 (5 bases). The V gene's germline CDR1 is LGHDT and CDR2 YNNKEL (reference sequence). This CDR3 region has 14 residues. The CDR3 here is CASTSDSPGYEQHF. DNA of the CDR3: TGTGCCAGCACTTCCGACAGTCCCGGTTACGAGCAGCACTTC. Combining the CDR3 with reference TRBV3-1 and TRBJ1-1 gives the whole variable domain DTAVSQTPKYLVTQMGNDKSIKCEQNLGHDTMYWYKQDSKKFLKIMFSYNNKELIINETVPNRFSPKSPDKAHLNLHINSLELGDSAVYFCASTSDSPGYEQHFGQGTRLTVV.

This clonotype showed up just a few times. The chain links TRBV30 to TRBJ1-1; no reliable D call. CDR1 and CDR2 (germline): GTSNPN, SVGIG (reference sequence). There are 13 residues in the CDR3. V dropped 0 bases and J dropped 4 bases, with 9 bases sitting between them. The CDR3 is CAWSVRAGTEAFF. The CDR3 DNA is TGTGCCTGGAGTGTTAGGGCGGGCACTGAAGCTTTCTTT.